The rows below give T cell receptor beta chains drawn from one sample of a study of PD-1 blockade in classical Hodgkin lymphoma. The protocol was immunoSEQ multiplex PCR, while the TCRdb copy is restricted to in-frame clones and leaves out a portion. The sample shows approximately 99,000 clones, about four fifths of them seen only once. The starting material was peripheral blood mononuclear cells (PBMCs), obtained before the second cycle of nivolumab. These receptors originate from a human donor with classical Hodgkin lymphoma. Both conserved end residues are part of each CDR3. Each record gives: J gene, D gene, clone size, V gene, CDR3 protein, CDR3 DNA. D genes are given only for firm matches. Part of the rows lack a size; the others show once, few, many or a class for expanded clones.

TRBJ2-1	-	-	TRBV6-1	CASRAALGHNEQFF	TGTGCCAGCAGGGCAGCGCTGGGACACAATGAGCAGTTCTTC
TRBJ1-1	TRBD1	-	TRBV29-1	CSVPTGANTEAFF	TGCAGCGTCCCGACAGGGGCGAACACTGAAGCTTTCTTT
TRBJ2-2	TRBD1	-	TRBV6-6	CAGGGQGVSGELFF	TGTGCAGGTGGCGGGCAGGGGGTCTCCGGGGAGCTGTTTTTT
TRBJ2-3	TRBD1	-	TRBV5-4	CASSTGQGEDTQYF	TGTGCCAGCAGCACGGGACAGGGGGAAGATACGCAGTATTTT
TRBJ2-3	-	-	TRBV5-4	CASKISGARTDTQYF	TGTGCCAGCAAAATCTCAGGGGCAAGGACAGATACGCAGTATTTT
TRBJ2-7	TRBD1	-	TRBV6-6	CASSSTGIDYEQYF	TGTGCCAGCAGTTCGACAGGGATAGACTACGAGCAGTACTTC
TRBJ2-7	TRBD1	-	TRBV2	CASEGQQKQYF	TGTGCCAGCGAGGGACAGCAAAAGCAGTACTTC
TRBJ1-2	-	-	TRBV6-6	CASSSTGFGYGYTF	TGTGCCAGCAGTTCCACGGGCTTCGGGTATGGCTACACCTTC
TRBJ1-1	-	-	TRBV7-9	CASSFGGDTEAFF	TGTGCCAGCAGCTTTGGCGGGGACACTGAAGCTTTCTTT
TRBJ2-5	-	-	TRBV10-2	CASTRGEGETQYF	TGCGCCAGCACCAGGGGGGAAGGAGAGACCCAGTACTTC
TRBJ2-4	-	-	TRBV13	CASSTPGPRNIQYF	TGTGCCAGCAGCACGCCGGGACCTCGGAACATTCAGTACTTC
TRBJ2-1	TRBD2	-	TRBV5-1	CASSLDGLAGYNEQFF	TGCGCCAGCAGCTTGGACGGTCTAGCGGGATACAATGAGCAGTTCTTC
TRBJ1-1	-	-	TRBV5-1	CASSLGVRFDTEAFF	TGCGCCAGCAGCTTGGGAGTGAGGTTTGACACTGAAGCTTTCTTT
TRBJ1-1	TRBD1	once	TRBV19	CASSTPPRGTEAFF	TGTGCCAGTAGTACCCCTCCCAGGGGGACTGAAGCTTTCTTT
TRBJ1-3	-	few	TRBV9	CASSVGLSGNTIYF	TGTGCCAGCAGCGTGGGCCTCTCTGGAAACACCATATATTTT
TRBJ1-2	TRBD1	-	TRBV7-9	CASSHDRDGYTF	TGTGCCAGCAGCCACGACAGGGACGGCTACACCTTC
TRBJ1-2	TRBD1	once	TRBV5-4	CASSLVAGGGYTF	TGTGCCAGCAGCTTGGTGGCAGGGGGTGGCTACACCTTC
TRBJ2-3	-	-	TRBV7-8	CASSLFPRGTDTQYF	TGTGCCAGCAGCTTATTCCCCAGGGGCACAGATACGCAGTATTTT
TRBJ1-5	TRBD1	once	TRBV6-1	CASSATGNQPQHF	TGTGCCAGCAGCGCGACAGGGAACCAGCCCCAGCATTTT
TRBJ1-1	-	-	TRBV6-5	CASSYQPGGTEAFF	TGTGCCAGCAGTTACCAGCCGGGGGGCACTGAAGCTTTCTTT
TRBJ1-4	-	once	TRBV28	CASSPPPTVQANEKLFF	TGTGCCAGCAGTCCCCCCCCAACGGTCCAGGCTAATGAAAAACTGTTTTTT
TRBJ2-5	-	few	TRBV5-1	CASGLRDNQETQYF	TGCGCCAGTGGACTCCGGGACAACCAAGAGACCCAGTACTTC
TRBJ2-5	-	-	TRBV13	CASSWGLRGSGETQYF	TGTGCCAGCAGCTGGGGCCTAAGGGGTTCCGGGGAGACCCAGTACTTC
TRBJ1-1	-	-	TRBV7-3	CASSLYKNTEAFF	TGTGCCAGCAGCTTGTACAAGAACACTGAAGCTTTCTTT
TRBJ1-1	-	-	TRBV6-5	CASRPPQGLNTEAFF	TGTGCCAGCAGGCCCCCACAGGGTTTGAACACTGAAGCTTTCTTT
TRBJ2-2	TRBD1	-	TRBV7-8	CASSSDRTGELFF	TGTGCCAGCAGCTCGGACAGGACCGGGGAGCTGTTTTTT
TRBJ1-5	-	-	TRBV28	CASTTGGDSNQPQHF	TGTGCCAGCACCACAGGAGGGGATAGCAATCAGCCCCAGCATTTT
TRBJ2-3	-	-	TRBV7-7	CASSFAEADTQYF	TGTGCCAGCAGCTTTGCAGAGGCAGATACGCAGTATTTT
TRBJ2-1	TRBD1	-	TRBV5-4	CASSNRDRTYNEQFF	TGTGCCAGCAGCAACCGGGACAGAACATACAATGAGCAGTTCTTC
TRBJ2-7	TRBD1	-	TRBV29-1	CSVVGGTGTVYEQYF	TGCAGCGTTGTGGGCGGGACAGGGACGGTCTACGAGCAGTACTTC